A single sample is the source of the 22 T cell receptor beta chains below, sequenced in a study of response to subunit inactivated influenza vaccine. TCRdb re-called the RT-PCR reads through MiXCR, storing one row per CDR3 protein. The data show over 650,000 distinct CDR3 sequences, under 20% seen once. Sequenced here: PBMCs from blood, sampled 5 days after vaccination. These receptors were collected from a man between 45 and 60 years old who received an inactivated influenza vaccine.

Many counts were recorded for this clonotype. CDR3 region: CASSLREGYGYTF. The CDR3 DNA reads as TGTGCCAGCAGTTTAAGGGAAGGCTATGGCTACACCTTC. This sequence joins TRBV27 and TRBJ1-2; no clear D. CDR3 size: 13 residues. Germline CDR1 is MNHEY and CDR2 is SMNVEV (reference sequence). V lost 2 bases and J 4 bases, leaving 8 bases between the germline ends.

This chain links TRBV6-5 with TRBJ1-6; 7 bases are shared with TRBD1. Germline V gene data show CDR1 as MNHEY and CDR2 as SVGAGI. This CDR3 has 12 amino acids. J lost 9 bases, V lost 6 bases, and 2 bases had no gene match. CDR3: CASRGQTSPLHF. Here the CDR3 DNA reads TGTGCCAGCAGGGGACAGACTTCACCCCTCCACTTT.

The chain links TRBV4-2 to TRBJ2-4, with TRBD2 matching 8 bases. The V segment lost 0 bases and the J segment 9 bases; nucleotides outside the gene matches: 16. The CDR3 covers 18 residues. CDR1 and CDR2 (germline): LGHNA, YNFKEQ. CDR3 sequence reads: CASSQDLAGGLYGGIQYF. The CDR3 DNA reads TGTGCCAGCAGCCAAGACCTAGCGGGTGGTTTGTATGGTGGCATTCAGTACTTC.

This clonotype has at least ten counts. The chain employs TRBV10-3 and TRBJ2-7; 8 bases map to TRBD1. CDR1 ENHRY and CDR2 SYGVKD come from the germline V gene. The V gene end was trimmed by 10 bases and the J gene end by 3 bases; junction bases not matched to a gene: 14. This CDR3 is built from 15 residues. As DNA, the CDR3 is TGTGCCACGTACCCTGGGACAGGAGGACACTACGAGCAGTACTTC. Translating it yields CATYPGTGGHYEQYF.

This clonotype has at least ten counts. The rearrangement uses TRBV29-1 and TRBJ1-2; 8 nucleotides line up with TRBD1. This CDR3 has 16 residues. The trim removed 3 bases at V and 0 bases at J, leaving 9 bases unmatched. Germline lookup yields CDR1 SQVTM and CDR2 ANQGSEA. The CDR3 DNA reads TGCAGCGTTGATGGGACAGGCGCTCCAGCTAACTATGGCTACACCTTC. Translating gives CSVDGTGAPANYGYTF.

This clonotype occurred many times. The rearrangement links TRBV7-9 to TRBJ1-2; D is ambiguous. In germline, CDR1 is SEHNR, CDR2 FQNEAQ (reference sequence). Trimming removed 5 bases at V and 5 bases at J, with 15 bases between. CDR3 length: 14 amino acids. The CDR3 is CASSTGYLGYGYTF. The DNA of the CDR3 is TGTGCCAGCAGCACCGGATACTTGGGTTATGGCTACACCTTC.

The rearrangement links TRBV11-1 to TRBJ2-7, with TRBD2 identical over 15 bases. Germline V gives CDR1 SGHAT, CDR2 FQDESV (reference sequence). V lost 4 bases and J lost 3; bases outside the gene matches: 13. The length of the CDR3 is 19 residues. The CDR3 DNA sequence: TGTGCCAGCAGCTCCAAGACAGGACTAGCGGGAGGGGTAGGCTACGAGCAGTACTTC. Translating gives CASSSKTGLAGGVGYEQYF.

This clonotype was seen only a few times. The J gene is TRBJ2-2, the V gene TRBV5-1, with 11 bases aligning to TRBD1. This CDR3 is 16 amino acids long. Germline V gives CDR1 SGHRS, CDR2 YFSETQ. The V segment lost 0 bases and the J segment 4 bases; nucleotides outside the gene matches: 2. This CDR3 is CASSLEGQGATGELFF. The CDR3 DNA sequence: TGCGCCAGCAGCTTGGAAGGACAGGGGGCCACCGGGGAGCTGTTTTTT.

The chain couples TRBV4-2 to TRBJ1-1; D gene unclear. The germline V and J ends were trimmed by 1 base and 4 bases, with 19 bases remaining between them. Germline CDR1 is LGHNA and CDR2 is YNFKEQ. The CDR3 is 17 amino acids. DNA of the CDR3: TGTGCCAGCAGCCAAGCCCTCACAGAGGTGATGTCCACTGAAGCTTTCTTT. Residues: CASSQALTEVMSTEAFF.

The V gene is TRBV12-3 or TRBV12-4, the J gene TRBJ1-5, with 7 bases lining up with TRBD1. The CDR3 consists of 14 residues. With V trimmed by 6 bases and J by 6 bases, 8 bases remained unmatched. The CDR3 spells CASRGTEAGQPQHF. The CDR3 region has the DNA TGTGCCAGCAGGGGGACAGAAGCGGGTCAGCCCCAGCATTTT.

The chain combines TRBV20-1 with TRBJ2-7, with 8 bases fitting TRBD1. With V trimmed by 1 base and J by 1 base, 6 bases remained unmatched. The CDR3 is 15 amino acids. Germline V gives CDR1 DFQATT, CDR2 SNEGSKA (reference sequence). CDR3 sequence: CSARGPYRGSYEQYF. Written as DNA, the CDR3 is TGCAGTGCTAGAGGTCCTTACAGGGGGTCCTACGAGCAGTACTTC.

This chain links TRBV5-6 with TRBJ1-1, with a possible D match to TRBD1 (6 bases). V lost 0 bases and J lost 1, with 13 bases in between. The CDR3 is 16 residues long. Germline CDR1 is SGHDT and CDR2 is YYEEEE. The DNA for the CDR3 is TGTGCCAGCAGCTTGGGATCACAGGGCCCGAACACTGAAGCTTTCTTT. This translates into CASSLGSQGPNTEAFF.

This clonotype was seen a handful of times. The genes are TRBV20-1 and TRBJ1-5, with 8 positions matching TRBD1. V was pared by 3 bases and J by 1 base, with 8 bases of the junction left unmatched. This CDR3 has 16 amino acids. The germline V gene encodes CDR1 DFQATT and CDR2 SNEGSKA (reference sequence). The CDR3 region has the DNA TGCAGTGCTAGCTACAGGGGGTTTGTAAGCAATCAGCCCCAGCATTTT. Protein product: CSASYRGFVSNQPQHF.

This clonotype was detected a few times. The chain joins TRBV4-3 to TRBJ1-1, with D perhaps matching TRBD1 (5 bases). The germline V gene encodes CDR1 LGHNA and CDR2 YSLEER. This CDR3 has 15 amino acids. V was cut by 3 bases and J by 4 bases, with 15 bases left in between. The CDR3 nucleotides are TGCGCCAGCAGCCAGGGGGGGAACTTGGGCACTGAAGCTTTCTTT. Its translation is CASSQGGNLGTEAFF.

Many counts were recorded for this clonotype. CDR3 in amino acids: CASSQDRAGNTIYF. CDR3 nucleotide sequence: TGTGCCAGCAGCCAAGACAGGGCTGGAAACACCATATATTTT. The rearrangement joins TRBV12-3 or TRBV12-4 to TRBJ1-3; 7 nucleotides match TRBD1. The CDR3 length is 14 residues. The ends lost 6 bases at V and 2 bases at J; junction bases unmatched: 4.

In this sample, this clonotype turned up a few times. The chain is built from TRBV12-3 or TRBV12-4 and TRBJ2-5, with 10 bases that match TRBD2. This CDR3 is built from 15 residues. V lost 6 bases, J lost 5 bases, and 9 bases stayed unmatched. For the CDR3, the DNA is TGTGCCAGCAGCCCGATAGCGGGGGGTTGGGAGACCCAGTACTTC. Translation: CASSPIAGGWETQYF.

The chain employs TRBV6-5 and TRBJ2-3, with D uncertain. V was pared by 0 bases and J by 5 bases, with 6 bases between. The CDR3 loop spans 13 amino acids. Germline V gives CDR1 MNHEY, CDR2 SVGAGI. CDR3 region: CASSYSVGDTQYF. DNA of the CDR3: TGTGCCAGCAGTTACTCGGTGGGAGATACGCAGTATTTT.

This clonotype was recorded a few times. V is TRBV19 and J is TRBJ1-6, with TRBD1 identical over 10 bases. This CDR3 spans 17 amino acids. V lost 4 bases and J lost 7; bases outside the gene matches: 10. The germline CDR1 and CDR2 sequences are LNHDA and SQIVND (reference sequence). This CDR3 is CASSKRQGASANSPLHF. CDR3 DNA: TGTGCCAGTAGTAAACGACAGGGGGCCTCGGCAAATTCACCCCTCCACTTT.

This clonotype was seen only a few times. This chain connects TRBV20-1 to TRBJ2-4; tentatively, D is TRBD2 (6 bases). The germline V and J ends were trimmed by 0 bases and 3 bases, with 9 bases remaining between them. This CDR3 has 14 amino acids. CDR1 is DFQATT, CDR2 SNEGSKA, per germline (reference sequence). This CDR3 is CSARDQEGKNIQYF. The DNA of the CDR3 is TGCAGTGCTAGAGATCAGGAGGGCAAAAACATTCAGTACTTC.

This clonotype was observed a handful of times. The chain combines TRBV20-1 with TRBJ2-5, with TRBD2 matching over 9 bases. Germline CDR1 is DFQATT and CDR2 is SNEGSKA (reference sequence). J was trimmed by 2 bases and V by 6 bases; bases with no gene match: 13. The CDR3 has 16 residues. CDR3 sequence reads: CSASLGWLAGQETQYF. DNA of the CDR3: TGCAGTGCATCTTTAGGGTGGCTAGCGGGGCAAGAGACCCAGTACTTC.

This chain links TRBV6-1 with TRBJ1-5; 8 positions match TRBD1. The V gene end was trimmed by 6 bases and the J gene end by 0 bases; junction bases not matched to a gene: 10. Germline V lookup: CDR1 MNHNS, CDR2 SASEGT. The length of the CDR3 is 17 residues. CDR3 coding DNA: TGTGCCAGCAGAAGAACAGGGGGTAGCAATAGCAATCAGCCCCAGCATTTT. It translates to CASRRTGGSNSNQPQHF.

In nucleotides, the CDR3 is TGTGCCAGCAGCGGACGGACTAGCGGAAGCACAGATACGCAGTATTTT. Its protein product is CASSGRTSGSTDTQYF. The V call is TRBV9, the J call TRBJ2-3; TRBD2 aligns across 10 bases. Trimming took 3 bases from V and 0 from J; bases not matched to a gene: 4. The CDR3 extends over 16 amino acids. CDR1 is SGDLS, CDR2 YYNGEE, per germline.